The 5 T cell receptor beta chains below were found in one sample sequenced in a study of shared clonotypes between healthy human individuals. TCRdb's copy holds only in-frame clones and misses some; the assay was immunoSEQ multiplex PCR. The sample lists around 940,000 clones, less than 85% seen once, with about 1.5% in the top ten. The sequencing input was memory CD4+ T cells sorted from blood. Noted subset: CD45RA-negative fraction. These receptors all come from a man aged 18 to 35 in good health.

In this sample, this clone turned up once. DNA of the CDR3: TGTGCCAGCAGGGCGATCTCAAACGTGTCGGGACAGGGTGTCCACGAGCAGTACTTC. This translates into CASRAISNVSGQGVHEQYF. The V gene is TRBV6-4, the J gene TRBJ2-7; the match to TRBD1 covers 9 bases. Losses at the gene ends were 6 bases for V and 5 bases for J; bases not matched to a gene: 23. This CDR3 region has 19 residues. Germline loops: CDR1 MRHNA, CDR2 SNTAGT.

This clone was seen more than once but under ten times. This chain uses TRBV5-1 with TRBJ2-3; a possible D gene is TRBD1 (6 bases). There are 14 residues in the CDR3. V shed 5 bases and J shed 1 base, with 11 bases lying between them. The V gene's germline CDR1 is SGHRS and CDR2 YFSETQ. CDR3 in DNA: TGCGCCAGCAGGGGGGCGCGGGGCACAGATACGCAGTATTTT. It specifies CASRGARGTDTQYF.

The rearrangement uses TRBV28 and TRBJ2-7, with 9 bases lining up with TRBD1. The CDR3 runs 15 residues. Germline CDR1 reads MDHEN; CDR2 reads SYDVKM. The trim removed 10 bases at V and 7 bases at J, leaving 17 bases unmatched. This CDR3 is CATSPPGQGLREQYF. The CDR3, as DNA: TGTGCCACCTCTCCCCCGGGACAGGGATTACGAGAGCAGTACTTC. Full variable domain (remainder filled in from reference TRBV28 and TRBJ2-7): DVKVTQSSRYLVKRTGEKVFLECVQDMDHENMFWYRQDPGLGLRLIYFSYDVKMKEKGDIPEGYSVSREKKERFSLILESASTNQTSMYLCATSPPGQGLREQYFGPGTRLTVT.

The rearrangement uses TRBV7-2 and TRBJ2-3; 10 bases agree with TRBD2. Germline V gives CDR1 SGHTA, CDR2 FQGNSA. This CDR3 comprises 19 residues. V trimming: 0 bases; J trimming: 4 bases; junction bases outside the gene matches: 13. The CDR3 region has the DNA TGTGCCAGCAGCTTAGCGCCGTTAGCTAGCGGGAGTCTCGCAGATACGCAGTATTTT. It specifies CASSLAPLASGSLADTQYF.

This chain connects TRBV11-2 to TRBJ2-7, with unresolved D. The V gene lost 3 bases and the J gene lost 5 bases, with 5 bases spanning the gap. Germline V gene sequence: CDR1 SGHAT, CDR2 FQNNGV. This CDR3 is 11 amino acids long. CDR3 nucleotide sequence: TGTGCCAGCAGCTTGTTCAACGAGCAGTACTTC. Amino acid sequence: CASSLFNEQYF.